The sequence of this TCR beta chain was determined in a study of shared clonotypes between healthy human individuals. Study background: The study used three CD4 naive, three CD4 memory, two CD8 naive and one CD8 memory plate per donor.

Broader study findings: All-four-donor shared clonotypes had higher generation probabilities than non-shared clonotypes did.

Terminally differentiated effector memory CD45RA+ cells were excluded from the naive CD8 cells, which were CD45RO-negative and positively selected for CCR7. Germline lookup yields CDR1 PRHDT and CDR2 FYEKMQ (reference sequence). V shed 0 bases and J shed 13 bases, with 21 bases lying between them. This CDR3 spans 15 amino acids. Profiled with immunoSEQ multiplex PCR; TCRdb holds only in-frame clones, not every one. The data show about 870,000 clones, with nearly 95% seen just once and about 24% held by the top ten. Regarding this clone: Antigen unknown.

The origin of this receptor is a man younger than 45 in good health. The rearrangement uses TRBV13 and TRBJ1-1; perhaps TRBD1 as D (6 bases). Sequencing was performed on naive CD8+ T cells sorted from blood. The CDR3 DNA follows: TGTGCCAGCAGCTTAGGCCAGGGGCTAATCGGATTCGGTTTCTTT. This encodes CASSLGQGLIGFGFF. Variable domain in full (rest from reference TRBV13 and TRBJ1-1): AAGVIQSPRHLIKEKRETATLKCYPIPRHDTVYWYQQGPGQDPQFLISFYEKMQSDKGSIPDRFSAQQFSDYHSELNMSSLELGDSALYFCASSLGQGLIGFGFFGQGTRLTVV.